This T cell receptor beta chain was retrieved from a study of blood T cell repertoires in COVID-19. The V end was cut by 6 bases, the J end by 9 bases, with 13 bases between. Per the germline V gene, CDR1 is WNHNN and CDR2 is SYGVQD (reference sequence). CDR3 length: 12 amino acids. Two consecutive negative NP/OP PCR tests, clearance, or resolved symptoms defined Cohort 3 recovery. Under the authors' procedure: Reference gene primer amplification gave nucleated cell count estimates. The protocol was immunoSEQ multiplex PCR, while the TCRdb copy is restricted to in-frame clones and leaves out a portion. V, J and clone size derive from that table, while D and trimming were established from the DNA sequence. Among roughly 200,000 clones listed, 88% were seen once. This clone was seen only once.

The sequence was collected from a woman aged 25 to 45 who had recovered from COVID-19. The sequenced sample consisted of PBMCs or T cells enriched from blood (not recorded which). The gene calls are TRBV10-1 and TRBJ2-3; TRBD1 might be the D (6 bases). The CDR3 loop reads CASRGHSRTQYF. CDR3 sequence (DNA): TGCGCCAGCAGGGGACACTCCAGGACGCAGTATTTT.